A selection of T cell receptor beta chains follows, all from one sample in a study of blood T cell repertoires in COVID-19. Method: immunoSEQ multiplex PCR; TCRdb's copy keeps in-frame clones and lacks some. The sample holds roughly 250,000 clones, roughly 87% seen once. Sequenced: peripheral blood. The source is a man aged 55 to 70 who had recovered from COVID-19. CDR3s include the opening cysteine and the closing phenylalanine or tryptophan. Fields, in order: V gene, clone size, D gene, J gene, CDR3 DNA, CDR3 protein. The D gene is left open where the match is weak. A clone size is listed for some rows: how often the clone was seen (once, few, many), or a class if it is expanded.

v_call: TRBV19
clone_size: NA
d_call: NA
j_call: TRBJ2-2
cdr3_nt: TGTGCCAGTAGTCTCTCGGACAGAGCGAACACCGGGGAGCTGTTTTTT
cdr3_aa: CASSLSDRANTGELFF

v_call: TRBV5-1
clone_size: NA
d_call: NA
j_call: TRBJ1-1
cdr3_nt: TGCGCCAGCTCAGGGGTCGGCAGCCCTGAAGCTTTCTTT
cdr3_aa: CASSGVGSPEAFF

v_call: TRBV7-6
clone_size: NA
d_call: NA
j_call: TRBJ1-3
cdr3_nt: TGTGCCAGCAGCCTACTAGGACAGTCTCACTCTGGAAACACCATATATTTT
cdr3_aa: CASSLLGQSHSGNTIYF

v_call: TRBV9
clone_size: NA
d_call: NA
j_call: TRBJ2-5
cdr3_nt: TGTGCCAGCAGCGTAGCTACAGGGTGGGCAGAGACCCAGTACTTC
cdr3_aa: CASSVATGWAETQYF

v_call: TRBV19
clone_size: NA
d_call: TRBD1
j_call: TRBJ2-3
cdr3_nt: TGTGCCAGTGAACGGACAGGGGGAGGTTTCGATACGCAGTATTTT
cdr3_aa: CASERTGGGFDTQYF

v_call: TRBV19
clone_size: NA
d_call: NA
j_call: TRBJ1-5
cdr3_nt: TGTGCCAGTAGTGGAGACAGGATGCTGCCCCAGCATTTT
cdr3_aa: CASSGDRMLPQHF

v_call: TRBV2
clone_size: NA
d_call: TRBD2
j_call: TRBJ2-5
cdr3_nt: TGTGCCAGCAGTGAGGTGGGGGGGCAAGAGACCCAGTACTTC
cdr3_aa: CASSEVGGQETQYF

v_call: TRBV6-1
clone_size: NA
d_call: NA
j_call: TRBJ1-2
cdr3_nt: TGTGCCAGCAGTGAAGTAGGTGTCAGGCTTGCTGTCTATGGCTACACCTTC
cdr3_aa: CASSEVGVRLAVYGYTF

v_call: TRBV5-1
clone_size: NA
d_call: NA
j_call: TRBJ1-3
cdr3_nt: TGCGCCAGCAGCTTGACAGGTTACGGAAACACCATATATTTT
cdr3_aa: CASSLTGYGNTIYF

v_call: TRBV20-1
clone_size: once
d_call: NA
j_call: TRBJ1-5
cdr3_nt: TGCAGTGCTAGTAGTAGGGGAAATCAGCCCCAGCATTTT
cdr3_aa: CSASSRGNQPQHF

v_call: TRBV3-1/TRBV3-2
clone_size: NA
d_call: NA
j_call: TRBJ2-3
cdr3_nt: TGTGCCAGCAGCCAAGAGATCCTGGGCGCAGATACGCAGTATTTT
cdr3_aa: CASSQEILGADTQYF

v_call: TRBV4-2
clone_size: NA
d_call: NA
j_call: TRBJ2-5
cdr3_nt: TGTGCCAGCAGCAAGGATCCGGGACTTGGCCAAGAGACCCAGTACTTC
cdr3_aa: CASSKDPGLGQETQYF

v_call: TRBV29-1
clone_size: few
d_call: NA
j_call: TRBJ1-2
cdr3_nt: TGCAGCACCCTCTACCAAAACTATGGCTACACCTTC
cdr3_aa: CSTLYQNYGYTF

v_call: TRBV5-1
clone_size: NA
d_call: TRBD1
j_call: TRBJ1-2
cdr3_nt: TGCGCCAGCAGCTTGGGAGGAGGGACAGGGCCTGGCTACACCTTC
cdr3_aa: CASSLGGGTGPGYTF

v_call: TRBV7-9
clone_size: NA
d_call: NA
j_call: TRBJ1-1
cdr3_nt: TGTGCCAGCAGCTCCCAGGGCCCTATGAACACTGAAGCTTTCTTT
cdr3_aa: CASSSQGPMNTEAFF

v_call: TRBV27
clone_size: NA
d_call: TRBD1
j_call: TRBJ2-7
cdr3_nt: TGTGCCAGCAGAGCGGACAGGGTGCCTTTCGCCTACGAGCAGTACTTC
cdr3_aa: CASRADRVPFAYEQYF

v_call: TRBV11-2
clone_size: NA
d_call: NA
j_call: TRBJ2-2
cdr3_nt: TGTGCCAGCAGCCTCTGGACTGCGAACACCGGGGAGCTGTTTTTT
cdr3_aa: CASSLWTANTGELFF

v_call: TRBV28
clone_size: NA
d_call: TRBD1
j_call: TRBJ1-5
cdr3_nt: TGTGCCAGCAGGACAACCAAAACAGGGGATTTTAAGCCCCAGCATTTT
cdr3_aa: CASRTTKTGDFKPQHF

v_call: TRBV6-5
clone_size: NA
d_call: NA
j_call: TRBJ1-2
cdr3_nt: TGTGCCAGCAGTTACCAGGGCCGCAGGGGCTATGGCTACACCTTC
cdr3_aa: CASSYQGRRGYGYTF

v_call: TRBV24-1
clone_size: NA
d_call: NA
j_call: TRBJ2-1
cdr3_nt: TGTGCCACCAGTGATTTGAGGCCTAGCTCCTACAATGAGCAGTTCTTC
cdr3_aa: CATSDLRPSSYNEQFF

v_call: TRBV19
clone_size: once
d_call: TRBD1
j_call: TRBJ1-2
cdr3_nt: TGTGCCAGTAGTCCCGGGGGCGCAGGGGGGTATGGCTACACCTTC
cdr3_aa: CASSPGGAGGYGYTF

v_call: TRBV7-9
clone_size: NA
d_call: NA
j_call: TRBJ2-7
cdr3_nt: TGTGCCAGCAGCGTGACTAACTCCTACGAGCAGTACTTC
cdr3_aa: CASSVTNSYEQYF

v_call: TRBV5-1
clone_size: NA
d_call: TRBD1
j_call: TRBJ1-1
cdr3_nt: TGCGCCAGCAGCAGGACAGGAATGAACACTGAAGCTTTCTTT
cdr3_aa: CASSRTGMNTEAFF

v_call: TRBV20-1
clone_size: once
d_call: TRBD2
j_call: TRBJ2-5
cdr3_nt: TGCAGTGCTAGTCAACTAGCGGTAGAGACCCAGTACTTC
cdr3_aa: CSASQLAVETQYF

v_call: TRBV19
clone_size: few
d_call: NA
j_call: TRBJ1-2
cdr3_nt: TGTGCCAGTAGTCCGACAGACAACTATGGCTACACCTTC
cdr3_aa: CASSPTDNYGYTF

v_call: TRBV10-3
clone_size: NA
d_call: TRBD1
j_call: TRBJ2-7
cdr3_nt: TGTGCCATCAGCGGACAGGGGCCAACCTACGAGCAGTACTTC
cdr3_aa: CAISGQGPTYEQYF